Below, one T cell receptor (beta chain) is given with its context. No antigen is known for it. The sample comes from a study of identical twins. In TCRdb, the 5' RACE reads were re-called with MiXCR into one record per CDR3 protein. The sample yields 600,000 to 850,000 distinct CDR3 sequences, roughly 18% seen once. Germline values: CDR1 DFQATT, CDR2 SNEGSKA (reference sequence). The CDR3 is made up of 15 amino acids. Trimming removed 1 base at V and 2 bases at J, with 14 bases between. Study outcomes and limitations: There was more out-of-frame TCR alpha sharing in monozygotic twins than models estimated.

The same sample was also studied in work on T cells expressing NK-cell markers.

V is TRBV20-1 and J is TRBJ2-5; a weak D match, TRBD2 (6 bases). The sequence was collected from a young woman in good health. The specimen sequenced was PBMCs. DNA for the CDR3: TGCAGTGCTAGAGGGGCGGGGCCGAGTCAAGAGACCCAGTACTTC. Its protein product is CSARGAGPSQETQYF.